Presented here are 24 T cell receptor beta chains from one specimen sequenced in a study of CD8 T cells in ankylosing spondylitis. Whole-study results and caveats: A motif in TCR beta, a set of roughly eight highly homologous variants, appeared characteristic of ankylosing spondylitis blood.

TCRdb re-called the 5' RACE reads through MiXCR, storing one row per CDR3 protein. The sample lists fewer than 650,000 distinct CDR3 sequences, about 12% occurring once. These receptors lack a known antigen. The specimen was blood, either unsorted or a sorted T cell fraction (not recorded which). These receptors were taken from a male donor with ankylosing spondylitis.

This chain uses TRBV27 with TRBJ2-3, with unresolved D. Trimming took off 2 bases at V and 2 bases at J, with 11 bases between the two ends. The CDR3 is 15 residues long. In germline, CDR1 is MNHEY, CDR2 SMNVEV (reference sequence). DNA of the CDR3: TGTGCCAGCAGTTTACTTCCCAGTTACACAGATACGCAGTATTTT. Its protein product is CASSLLPSYTDTQYF.

This clonotype was seen a few times. As DNA, the CDR3 is TGTGCCAGCAGCCTCGCGGGACAGGGATTCAATGAGCAGTTCTTC. It codes for CASSLAGQGFNEQFF. This rearrangement joins TRBV7-2 to TRBJ2-1; 9 bases fit TRBD1. Per the germline V gene, CDR1 is SGHTA and CDR2 is FQGNSA. Trimming took 5 bases from V and 6 from J; bases not matched to a gene: 8. The CDR3 is 15 residues long.

V usage is TRBV12-3 or TRBV12-4 and J usage is TRBJ1-1; D possibly corresponds to TRBD1 (6 bases). The germline V and J ends were trimmed by 5 bases and 6 bases, with 10 bases remaining between them. The CDR3 length is 12 residues. Written as DNA, the CDR3 is TGTGCCAGCAGTCCAGGGGTCCCTGAAGCTTTCTTT. Amino acids: CASSPGVPEAFF.

The rearrangement joins TRBV24-1 to TRBJ1-2; D possibly corresponds to TRBD1 (5 bases). Trimming cost V 3 bases and J 2 bases, with 6 bases left between them. Per germline, CDR1 KGHDR and CDR2 SFDVKD. The CDR3 totals 13 residues. CDR3 sequence: CATSDGGNYGYTF. In DNA, the CDR3 is TGTGCCACCAGTGATGGGGGAAACTATGGCTACACCTTC.

This clonotype was detected once. V is TRBV20-1 and J is TRBJ1-2, with D tentatively TRBD1 (6 bases). Germline lookup yields CDR1 DFQATT and CDR2 SNEGSKA (reference sequence). The CDR3 is 16 amino acids. Between the trimmed V and J ends, which lost 0 bases and 4 bases, there was a span of 18 bases. The CDR3: CSARDSDQPGVYGYTF. DNA for the CDR3: TGCAGTGCTAGAGATAGCGATCAACCAGGGGTCTATGGCTACACCTTC.

This clonotype was seen only a few times. CDR3 region: CSASREFNQPQHF. Here the CDR3 DNA reads TGCAGTGCTAGCAGGGAATTCAATCAGCCCCAGCATTTT. This chain joins TRBV20-1 and TRBJ1-5; weak D call: TRBD1 (5 bases). This CDR3 comprises 13 residues. CDR1 is DFQATT, CDR2 SNEGSKA, per germline (reference sequence). V lost 3 bases, J lost 3 bases, and 9 bases lay in between.

This clonotype was counted ten times or more. The CDR3 is CASSELGPGYGYTF. In nucleotides, the CDR3 is TGCGCCAGCAGCGAGTTGGGCCCGGGCTATGGCTACACCTTC. V gene TRBV5-1 combines with J gene TRBJ1-2; D is unclear. Germline V lookup: CDR1 SGHRS, CDR2 YFSETQ. Trimming shortened V by 4 bases and J by 4 bases, and 14 bases separated the two germline ends. The CDR3 covers 14 residues.

The chain couples TRBV7-2 to TRBJ2-1, with D unclear. The CDR3 has 14 residues. V gave up 1 base and J gave up 7 bases, with 11 bases separating them. Germline lookup yields CDR1 SGHTA and CDR2 FQGNSA. The chain's CDR3 is CASSLESLGNEQFF. CDR3 coding DNA: TGTGCCAGCAGCTTAGAATCCCTTGGTAATGAGCAGTTCTTC.

The chain employs TRBV11-2 and TRBJ2-6; TRBD1 matches 7 bases. With V trimmed by 5 bases and J by 0 bases, 10 bases remained unmatched. Germline V gene lookup returns CDR1 SGHAT and CDR2 FQNNGV. This CDR3 spans 18 amino acids. The CDR3 region is CASSLRTGGPSGANVLTF. CDR3 in DNA: TGTGCCAGCAGCCTTAGGACAGGCGGACCCTCTGGGGCCAACGTCCTGACTTTC. Full variable domain (missing parts from reference TRBV11-2 and TRBJ2-6): EAGVAQSPRYKIIEKRQSVAFWCNPISGHATLYWYQQILGQGPKLLIQFQNNGVVDDSQLPKDRFSAERLKGVDSTLKIQPAKLEDSAVYLCASSLRTGGPSGANVLTFGAGSRLTVL.

This clonotype was seen repeatedly, ten times or more. The chain couples TRBV12-3 or TRBV12-4 to TRBJ1-5, with 7 bases lining up with TRBD1. Trimming cost V 5 bases and J 0 bases; bases outside gene matches: 10. This CDR3 has 17 amino acids. The CDR3 DNA reads as TGTGCCAGCAGTCCGGGACAGACAAGACGTAGCAATCAGCCCCAGCATTTT. This translates into CASSPGQTRRSNQPQHF.

This clonotype was detected only a few times. The rearrangement links TRBV11-3 to TRBJ2-5; 8 nucleotides match TRBD1. There are 15 residues in the CDR3. Germline V gene sequence: CDR1 SGHNT, CDR2 YENEEA. With 5 bases clipped from V and 5 bases from J, the junction kept 10 bases outside the gene matches. CDR3 region: CASSPSWTGKETQYF. Here the CDR3 DNA reads TGTGCCAGCAGCCCCTCTTGGACAGGGAAGGAGACCCAGTACTTC.

V and J are TRBV29-1 and TRBJ2-1; D gene unclear. This CDR3 spans 13 amino acids. Germline values: CDR1 SQVTM, CDR2 ANQGSEA. Deletions cut 4 bases from V and 0 bases from J, with 7 bases between. Here the CDR3 DNA reads TGCAGCGTTGTCGAGAACTCCTACAATGAGCAGTTCTTC. This sequence encodes CSVVENSYNEQFF.

This clonotype has at least ten counts. The chain employs TRBV20-1 and TRBJ1-5; 8 nucleotides match TRBD1. This CDR3 contains 15 residues. Germline values: CDR1 DFQATT, CDR2 SNEGSKA (reference sequence). V shed 6 bases and J 2 bases; nucleotides not matched to a gene: 9. The CDR3 protein is CSAPDRVRGNQPQHF. DNA for the CDR3: TGCAGTGCCCCGGACAGGGTGAGGGGCAATCAGCCCCAGCATTTT.

The J gene is TRBJ2-1, the V gene TRBV29-1; D is uncertain. This CDR3 is built from 12 residues. CDR1 is SQVTM, CDR2 ANQGSEA, per germline. Deletions cut 6 bases from V and 9 bases from J, with 15 bases between. The CDR3 sequence is CSVDLELGEQFF. The CDR3, as DNA: TGCAGCGTGGACCTTGAGTTAGGTGAGCAGTTCTTC.

As for this clonotype: One end of the junction does not line up with germline, which may come from a read error. The V and J genes are TRBV20-1 and TRBJ1-1; D may be TRBD1 (6 bases). This CDR3 has 14 residues. Germline CDR1 and CDR2: DFQATT and SNEGSKA (reference sequence). The CDR3 loop is CSPRGRGANTEAFF. CDR3 coding DNA: TGCAGTCCTAGAGGAAGGGGGGCGAACACTGAAGCTTTCTTT.

The rearrangement joins TRBV19 to TRBJ2-3; D is tentatively TRBD1 or TRBD2 (6 bases each). CDR1 and CDR2 from the germline V gene are LNHDA and SQIVND (reference sequence). This CDR3 region has 14 residues. V was trimmed by 6 bases and J by 4 bases, leaving 14 bases between them. CDR3 in DNA: TGTGCCAGTAGGCGGGACACCGATCCAGATACGCAGTATTTT. It codes for CASRRDTDPDTQYF. Using reference TRBV19 and TRBJ2-3 for the parts outside the CDR3, the full variable domain is DGGITQSPKYLFRKEGQNVTLSCEQNLNHDAMYWYRQDPGQGLRLIYYSQIVNDFQKGDIAEGYSVSREKKESFPLTVTSAQKNPTAFYLCASRRDTDPDTQYFGPGTRLTVL.

This clonotype was seen a handful of times. The chain joins TRBV7-2 to TRBJ2-2; D perhaps matches TRBD1 (6 bases). The CDR3 is 16 amino acids. Germline CDR1 and CDR2: SGHTA and FQGNSA. V was pared by 7 bases and J by 4 bases, with 19 bases between. In nucleotides, the CDR3 is TGTGCCAGCACCCCGGCTGGGGGCGCGAGCACCGGGGAGCTGTTTTTT. This sequence encodes CASTPAGGASTGELFF.

This clonotype has more than one count but fewer than ten. The gene calls are TRBV11-2 and TRBJ1-4; D unresolved. Germline V gives CDR1 SGHAT, CDR2 FQNNGV. This CDR3 is 15 amino acids long. V was shortened by 1 base and J by 1 base, with 7 bases between the two germline ends. For the CDR3, the DNA is TGTGCCAGCAGCTTAGGGGCAGTAACTAATGAAAAACTGTTTTTT. Translating gives CASSLGAVTNEKLFF.

This clonotype has just a few counts. The V call is TRBV6-1, the J call TRBJ1-6; TRBD1 agrees at 11 bases. The germline CDR1 and CDR2 sequences are MNHNS and SASEGT. V gave up 8 bases and J gave up 0 bases; unmatched junction bases: 0. This CDR3 contains 15 residues. The CDR3 sequence is CASGTGGSYNSPLHF. CDR3 coding DNA: TGTGCCAGCGGGACAGGGGGCTCCTATAATTCACCCCTCCACTTT.

This clonotype was counted a few times. The rearrangement links TRBV10-3 to TRBJ1-1; a weak D match, TRBD1 (5 bases). The CDR3 spans 14 residues. CDR1 is ENHRY and CDR2 is SYGVKD in the germline V gene. V gave up 2 bases and J gave up 6 bases, with 13 bases separating them. CDR3 sequence (DNA): TGTGCCATCAGTGAGGAAGGGTTAGGGGCTGAAGCTTTCTTT. It is translated as CAISEEGLGAEAFF.

This clonotype was counted ten times or more. This rearrangement joins TRBV24-1 to TRBJ2-5; no clear D. Germline CDR1 KGHDR, CDR2 SFDVKD. There are 15 residues in the CDR3. Trimming removed 5 bases at V and 0 bases at J, with 12 bases between. CDR3 loop: CATSVFDEYQETQYF. The CDR3, as DNA: TGTGCCACCAGTGTGTTCGACGAGTACCAAGAGACCCAGTACTTC.

V is TRBV20-1 and J is TRBJ1-2; D uncertain. The CDR3 runs 13 residues. The germline V gene has CDR1 DFQATT and CDR2 SNEGSKA (reference sequence). With 5 bases removed from V and 2 bases from J, the gap between germline ends came to 12 bases. The CDR3 spells CSAPKDGNYGYTF. DNA of the CDR3: TGCAGTGCTCCTAAGGACGGGAACTATGGCTACACCTTC.

This clonotype was detected a few times. The chain carries TRBV20-1 and TRBJ2-3, with TRBD2 matching over 7 bases. Germline lookup yields CDR1 DFQATT and CDR2 SNEGSKA (reference sequence). CDR3 length: 15 amino acids. J lost 3 bases, V lost 2 bases, and 8 bases had no gene match. In nucleotides, the CDR3 is TGCAGTGCTAGACGCGGCGGGAGTTCTACAGATACGCAGTATTTT. Protein product: CSARRGGSSTDTQYF.

The chain is built from TRBV5-1 and TRBJ2-2; 11 bases fit TRBD2. V shed 3 bases and J 4 bases; nucleotides not matched to a gene: 8. In germline, CDR1 is SGHRS, CDR2 YFSETQ. This CDR3 region has 17 residues. The CDR3 spells CASSSLGTSGLTGELFF. The CDR3 DNA is TGCGCCAGCAGCTCCCTGGGGACTAGCGGCCTCACCGGGGAGCTGTTTTTT.